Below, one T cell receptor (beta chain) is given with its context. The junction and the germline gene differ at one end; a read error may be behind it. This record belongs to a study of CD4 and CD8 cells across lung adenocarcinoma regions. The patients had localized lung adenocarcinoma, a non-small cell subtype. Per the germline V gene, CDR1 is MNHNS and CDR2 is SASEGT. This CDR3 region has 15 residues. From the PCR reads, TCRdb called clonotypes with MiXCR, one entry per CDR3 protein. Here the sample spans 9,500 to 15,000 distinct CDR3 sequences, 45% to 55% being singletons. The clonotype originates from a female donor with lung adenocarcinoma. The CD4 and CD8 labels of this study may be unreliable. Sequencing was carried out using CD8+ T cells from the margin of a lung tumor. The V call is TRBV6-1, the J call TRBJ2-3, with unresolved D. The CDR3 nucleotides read TGTGCCAGGAGACTCCAGGCTGTGAGCACAGATACGCAGTTCTTT. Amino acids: CARRLQAVSTDTQFF.